These T cell receptor beta chains were read from a single sample in a study of T cells in localized non-small cell lung cancer. The table came from immunoSEQ multiplex PCR; TCRdb's copy has only in-frame clones and leaves some out. The table shows just over 20,000 clones, with about 81% occurring only once. The sequencing here drew on peripheral blood, taken before any cancer treatment. These receptors all come from a man between 40 and 69 years old with stage I lung adenocarcinoma. Each CDR3 is given with its conserved first and last residue. The D gene is left open where the match is weak. Clone size is not always given. Where it is, it says once, few, many or a class for expanded clones.

TGTGCCAGCAGTTACTCAGGGGTCCCCCAAGAGACCCAGTACTTC,CASSYSGVPQETQYF,.,TRBJ2-5,.,TRBV6-5
TGCAGCGCCAACGGGGGGACAGATACGCAGTATTTT,CSANGGTDTQYF,TRBD2,TRBJ2-3,once,TRBV29-1
TGTGCCAGCAGCGAAGACAGGGGGCCCGCAAACAATCAGCCCCAGCATTTT,CASSEDRGPANNQPQHF,TRBD1,TRBJ1-5,.,TRBV5-8
TGTGCCAGCGGCCTAAGTAACACTGAAGCTTTCTTT,CASGLSNTEAFF,.,TRBJ1-1,.,TRBV28
TGCGCCAGCAGCTTCTTACAGGGGAACACTGAAGCTTTCTTT,CASSFLQGNTEAFF,.,TRBJ1-1,.,TRBV5-1
TGTGCCAGCAGCCCACGACAGGGCATGGATACGCAGTATTTT,CASSPRQGMDTQYF,TRBD1,TRBJ2-3,.,TRBV9
TGTGCCAGCTCACCCAACATCGATCAGCCCCAGCATTTT,CASSPNIDQPQHF,.,TRBJ1-5,.,TRBV18
TGCGCCAGCAGCCCTGCTCGGGGGGACCTTGCTAACTATGGCTACACCTTC,CASSPARGDLANYGYTF,.,TRBJ1-2,.,TRBV5-1
TGTGCCAGTGGACTGGGACAGGGACCTTACGAGCAGTACTTC,CASGLGQGPYEQYF,TRBD1,TRBJ2-7,.,TRBV19
TGTGCCAGCAGTTGGAGGGGCGCTGACTATGGCTACACCTTC,CASSWRGADYGYTF,.,TRBJ1-2,.,TRBV5-4
TGTGCCAGCAGCTTTCATTCCTTCTACACCTTC,CASSFHSFYTF,.,TRBJ1-2,.,TRBV5-6
TGTGCCAGCAGCCCACAGGGGAACCCCTACAATGAGCAGTTCTTC,CASSPQGNPYNEQFF,TRBD1,TRBJ2-1,once,TRBV7-9
TGTGCCAGTAGTAGCACAGGGGCAGATACGCAGTATTTT,CASSSTGADTQYF,TRBD1,TRBJ2-3,few,TRBV19
TGCGCCAGCAGCCATGGGGCAGCTATCACTGGAAACACCATATATTTT,CASSHGAAITGNTIYF,.,TRBJ1-3,.,TRBV4-1
TGTGCCAGCTCACCACCAAGTTTGGGGGCAGGAACAGATACGCAGTATTTT,CASSPPSLGAGTDTQYF,.,TRBJ2-3,.,TRBV18
TGTGCCAGCAGCCCCGGGACAGGGGTGGGCAATCAGCCCCAGCATTTT,CASSPGTGVGNQPQHF,TRBD1,TRBJ1-5,.,TRBV6-6
TGTGCCAGCCTTAGCGGGGGGGCCGGAGATACGCAGTATTTT,CASLSGGAGDTQYF,TRBD2,TRBJ2-3,.,TRBV6-1
TGTGCCAGCAGCGTAGTTCTTTCAGGCGATGAGCAGTTCTTC,CASSVVLSGDEQFF,.,TRBJ2-1,.,TRBV9
TGTGCCAGCAGCTTGACGCCTAGCGGGAGAGGATTGGCAGATACGCAGTATTTT,CASSLTPSGRGLADTQYF,TRBD2,TRBJ2-3,.,TRBV5-4
TGTGCCAGCAGTTTATTAGGGGGCCCTGATAATTCACCCCTCCACTTT,CASSLLGGPDNSPLHF,TRBD1,TRBJ1-6,.,TRBV27
TGTGCCAGCAGCTTAGGGCAGGGGGCCATGGTCGCTGAGACCCAGTACTTC,CASSLGQGAMVAETQYF,TRBD1,TRBJ2-5,.,TRBV7-8
TGCGCCAGCAGCTTGGGGACTAGCGGTTCCACAGATACGCAGTATTTT,CASSLGTSGSTDTQYF,TRBD2,TRBJ2-3,.,TRBV5-1
TGTGCCAGCTCACTGACAGGCCCCGGCAATGAGCAGTTCTTC,CASSLTGPGNEQFF,.,TRBJ2-1,.,TRBV18
TGTGCCAGCAGCTCTGAGCGGGGCGAGCAGTTCTTC,CASSSERGEQFF,TRBD2,TRBJ2-1,.,TRBV13
TGCGCCAGCAGCCAAGAATTCCGGGGGACTAGCTTTTACAATGAGCAGTTCTTC,CASSQEFRGTSFYNEQFF,TRBD2,TRBJ2-1,few,TRBV4-1
TGTGCCAGCTCACCTATGGGAAAAATGAACACTGAAGCTTTCTTT,CASSPMGKMNTEAFF,.,TRBJ1-1,few,TRBV18
TGTGCCAGCTCACCACAGCCATCTGAAGCTTTCTTT,CASSPQPSEAFF,.,TRBJ1-1,.,TRBV18
TGCGCCAGCAGCTTAGACGGTAACAATCAGCCCCAGCATTTT,CASSLDGNNQPQHF,.,TRBJ1-5,once,TRBV5-1
TGTGCCAGCAGCTCACAGGGGGCGCCTAATGAAAAACTGTTTTTT,CASSSQGAPNEKLFF,TRBD1,TRBJ1-4,.,TRBV7-9
TGTGCCAGCAGCCAAGTTGCCTATGGCTACACCTTC,CASSQVAYGYTF,.,TRBJ1-2,.,TRBV4-2
TGTGCCAGCAGTGAGTCCCGGACAGGGTTGAACACTGAAGCTTTCTTT,CASSESRTGLNTEAFF,TRBD1,TRBJ1-1,.,TRBV9
TGCGCCAGCAGCTTGGGTCAGGACTATGGCTACACCTTC,CASSLGQDYGYTF,.,TRBJ1-2,.,TRBV5-1
TGTGCCAGCAGCGTAGTAGGGGCGAGGATAGATACGCAGTATTTT,CASSVVGARIDTQYF,.,TRBJ2-3,.,TRBV9
TGTGCTAGTGGTCACCAAGGGGAGCAGTTCTTC,CASGHQGEQFF,.,TRBJ2-1,.,TRBV12-5
TGTGCCAGCAGCTTAAGGAGAGAAGAGACCCAGTACTTC,CASSLRREETQYF,.,TRBJ2-5,.,TRBV7-3
TGTGCCAGCAGCTCAGGACAGGGGGCGCATCAGCCCCAGCATTTT,CASSSGQGAHQPQHF,TRBD1,TRBJ1-5,.,TRBV7-2
TGTGCCAGCAGCCAAGATACCGGATGGCCAGGGGGCTCCTACGAGCAGTACTTC,CASSQDTGWPGGSYEQYF,TRBD1,TRBJ2-7,.,TRBV14
TGTGCCTGGAGTGCAACAGGGGGGAAGGCGAACACCGGGGAGCTGTTTTTT,CAWSATGGKANTGELFF,TRBD1,TRBJ2-2,.,TRBV30
TGCGCCAGCAGTGACCGGGGGAATGAGCAGTTCTTC,CASSDRGNEQFF,.,TRBJ2-1,.,TRBV10-1
TGTGCCATCAGCTCACAAGGTGGTCTAACTAGCACAGATACGCAGTATTTT,CAISSQGGLTSTDTQYF,.,TRBJ2-3,.,TRBV10-3
TGTGCCGAGAGTCGCAGGTGGGACACCGGGGAGCTGTTTTTT,CAESRRWDTGELFF,.,TRBJ2-2,.,TRBV11-2
TGTGCCAGCAGCATAGACAAGGGGGCTAATGAAAAACTGTTTTTT,CASSIDKGANEKLFF,.,TRBJ1-4,.,TRBV7-2
TGCAGCGTTGCTATTTTGACTAGCACAGATACGCAGTATTTT,CSVAILTSTDTQYF,.,TRBJ2-3,.,TRBV29-1
TGTGCCAGCAGCCCAGGGGGGGAGCTGTTTTTT,CASSPGGELFF,.,TRBJ2-2,.,TRBV11-2
TGCGCCAGCAGCTTGACTAGCGGGGTTTACAATGAGCAGTTCTTC,CASSLTSGVYNEQFF,TRBD2,TRBJ2-1,.,TRBV5-1
TGTGCCAGCAGCTTGGGGCTAGCGGGAGGTGAAGAGACCCAGTACTTC,CASSLGLAGGEETQYF,TRBD2,TRBJ2-5,.,TRBV7-9
TGTGCCAGCAGCAGGGGTACAGGCGAGCAGTACTTC,CASSRGTGEQYF,.,TRBJ2-7,.,TRBV11-1
TGTGCCAGCAGCTTGAAGGGGGCTGAAGATACGCAGTATTTT,CASSLKGAEDTQYF,TRBD1,TRBJ2-3,few,TRBV7-9
TGTGCCAGCAGCATCCGGGCCTACAATGAGCAGTTCTTC,CASSIRAYNEQFF,.,TRBJ2-1,.,TRBV5-4
TGTGCCAGCATACACAACGAGGCCTACGAGCAGTACTTC,CASIHNEAYEQYF,.,TRBJ2-7,.,TRBV28
TGTGCCAGCGGTCGACAGTCCGGCACTGAAGCTTTCTTT,CASGRQSGTEAFF,.,TRBJ1-1,.,TRBV7-9
TGCGCCAGCAGCCCCGGGACAGGGAACACCGGGGAGCTGTTTTTT,CASSPGTGNTGELFF,TRBD1,TRBJ2-2,.,TRBV5-1
TGCGCCAGCAGCGTGGGAGGGGTAGCGCGCGAGCAGTACTTC,CASSVGGVAREQYF,TRBD2,TRBJ2-7,medium-sized,TRBV5-1
TGCGCCAGCAGTGAGTCACTAGCGGGGTACAATGAGCAGTTCTTC,CASSESLAGYNEQFF,TRBD2,TRBJ2-1,.,TRBV10-2
TGCGCCAGCAGCGGACGGACAGGGGCAACAGATACGCAGTATTTT,CASSGRTGATDTQYF,TRBD1,TRBJ2-3,.,TRBV4-1
TGTGCCAGCAGTTACAGAGGGACAGGGAATCAGCCCCAGCATTTT,CASSYRGTGNQPQHF,TRBD1,TRBJ1-5,few,TRBV6-6
TGTGCCAGCAGCCGTACAGGGCCCTCCTATAATTCACCCCTCCACTTT,CASSRTGPSYNSPLHF,.,TRBJ1-6,.,TRBV11-2
TGCAGCGTTGATAGACTAGCGGGCCACTCCTACGAGCAGTACTTC,CSVDRLAGHSYEQYF,TRBD2,TRBJ2-7,.,TRBV29-1
TGTGCCAGCAGTGAAGCCCTTACAGGTTCGATAAATTCACCCCTCCACTTT,CASSEALTGSINSPLHF,.,TRBJ1-6,.,TRBV6-1